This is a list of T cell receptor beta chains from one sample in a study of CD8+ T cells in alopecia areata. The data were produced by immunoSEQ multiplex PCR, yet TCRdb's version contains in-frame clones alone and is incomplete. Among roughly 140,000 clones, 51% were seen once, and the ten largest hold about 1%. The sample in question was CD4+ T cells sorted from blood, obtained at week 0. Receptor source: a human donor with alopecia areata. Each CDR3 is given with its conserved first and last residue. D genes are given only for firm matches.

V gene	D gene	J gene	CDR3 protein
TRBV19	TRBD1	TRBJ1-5	CASSHDREGNQPQHF
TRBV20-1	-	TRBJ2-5	CSASTGKTQYF
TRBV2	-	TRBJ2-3	CASRGDRDTQYF
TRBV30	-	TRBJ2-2	CAWSVGTGTNTGELFF
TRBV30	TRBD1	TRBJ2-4	CAWSPGGTGANIQYF
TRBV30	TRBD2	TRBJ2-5	CAWSGQGLAGEGETQYF
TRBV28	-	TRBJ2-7	CASGREQYF
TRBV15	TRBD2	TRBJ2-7	CATSRGDARLAGEQYF
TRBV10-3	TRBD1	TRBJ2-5	CAISERQGETQYF
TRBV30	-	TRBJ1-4	CAWSPGTPVEKLFF
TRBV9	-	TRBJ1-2	CASSVEPGVDYGYTF
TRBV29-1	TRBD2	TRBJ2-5	CSIRTRKETQYF
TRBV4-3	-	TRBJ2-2	CASSFRGFRTGELFF
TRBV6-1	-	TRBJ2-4	CASRPPQGSQYF
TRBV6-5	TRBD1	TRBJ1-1	CATTGWGTGVTEAFF
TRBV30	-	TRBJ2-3	CAWDRGLRTDTQYF
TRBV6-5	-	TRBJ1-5	CASSTTHQPQHF
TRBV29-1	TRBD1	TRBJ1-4	CSVWAGQLEKLFF
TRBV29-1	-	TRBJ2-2	CSVAGTGELFF
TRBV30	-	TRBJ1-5	CAWSVRRGGGNQPQHF
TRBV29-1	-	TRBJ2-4	CSVYPGPHAKNIQYF
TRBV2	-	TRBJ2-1	CASSVQGTYNEQFF
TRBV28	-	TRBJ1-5	CASSFAGNQPQHF
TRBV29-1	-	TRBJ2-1	CSVEGGTSYNEQFF
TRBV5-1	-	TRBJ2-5	CASSISGTVQETQYF
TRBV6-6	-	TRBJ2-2	CASSGAGTGELFF
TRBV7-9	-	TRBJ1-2	CASGGLYYGYTF
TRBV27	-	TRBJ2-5	CASRGRRNQETQYF
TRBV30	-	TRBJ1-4	CAWPEMTGNTTNEKLFF
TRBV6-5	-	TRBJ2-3	CASRAAYTQYF
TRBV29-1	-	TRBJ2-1	CSVGDSRNEQFF
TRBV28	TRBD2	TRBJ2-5	CASSSPPTSGFVETQYF
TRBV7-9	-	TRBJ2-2	CASTGHQGMNTGELFF
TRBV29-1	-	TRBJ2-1	CSVALGDEQFF
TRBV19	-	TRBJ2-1	CASSLDYSSYNEQFF
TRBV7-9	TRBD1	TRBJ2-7	CASSSPRDRASYEQYF
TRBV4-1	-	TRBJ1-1	CASSRKGEGTEAFF
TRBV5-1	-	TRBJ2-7	CASSWDLVGAEYF
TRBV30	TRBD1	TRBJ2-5	CAWSVIRTGRRTETQYF
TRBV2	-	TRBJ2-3	CASSAGGQRPSTDTQYF
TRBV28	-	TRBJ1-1	CASSSRKRKAFF
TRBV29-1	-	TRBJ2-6	CSVSKGLGANVLTF
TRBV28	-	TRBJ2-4	CASRPGAGNIQYF
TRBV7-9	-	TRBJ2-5	CASRRSERQETQYF
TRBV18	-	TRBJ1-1	CASSPKPGTTEAFF
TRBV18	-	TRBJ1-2	CASSPQQTESYGYTF
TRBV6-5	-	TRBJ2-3	CAITPTSTDTQYF
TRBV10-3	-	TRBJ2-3	CAGGMRPDTQYF
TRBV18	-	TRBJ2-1	CASSQASTYNEQFF
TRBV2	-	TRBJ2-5	CASRTTVPETQYF
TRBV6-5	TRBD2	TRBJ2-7	CASSYSGRTYEQYF
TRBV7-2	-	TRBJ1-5	CASSLRGLNQPQHF